This T cell receptor (beta chain) was sequenced for a study of blood T cell repertoires in COVID-19. Trimming cost V 1 base and J 3 bases, with 9 bases left between them. Germline CDR1 KGHDR, CDR2 SFDVKD. CDR3 length: 15 amino acids. Assay: immunoSEQ multiplex PCR; the TCRdb copy retains only in-frame clones and omits some. The profile shows 25,000 to 30,000 clones, 85% of them singletons. The receptor was isolated from a human donor in a cohort sampled during active COVID-19. J is TRBJ2-1 and V is TRBV24-1; possibly TRBD2 for D (6 bases). Specimen: peripheral blood. CDR3 sequence: CATSDFWGDYNEQFF. Here the CDR3 DNA reads TGTGCCACCAGTGATTTCTGGGGGGACTACAATGAGCAGTTCTTC.